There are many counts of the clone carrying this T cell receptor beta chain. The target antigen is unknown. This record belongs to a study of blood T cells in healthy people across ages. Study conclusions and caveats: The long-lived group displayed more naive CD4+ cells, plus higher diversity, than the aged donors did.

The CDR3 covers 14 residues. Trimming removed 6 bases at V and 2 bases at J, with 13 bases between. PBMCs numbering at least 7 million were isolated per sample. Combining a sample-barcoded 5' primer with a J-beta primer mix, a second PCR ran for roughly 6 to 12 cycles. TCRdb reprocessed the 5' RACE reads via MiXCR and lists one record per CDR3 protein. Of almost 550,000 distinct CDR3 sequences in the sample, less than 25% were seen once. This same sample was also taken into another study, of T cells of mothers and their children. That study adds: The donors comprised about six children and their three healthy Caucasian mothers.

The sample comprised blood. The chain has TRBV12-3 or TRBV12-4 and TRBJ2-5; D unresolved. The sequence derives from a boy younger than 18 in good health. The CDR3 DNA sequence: TGTGCCAGCAGCCCCGCGTTGTTTCAAGAGACCCAGTACTTC. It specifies CASSPALFQETQYF.